Each of the 19 T cell receptor beta chains below was sequenced from the same sample in a study of cytomegalovirus exposure and HLA in healthy donors. Generated by immunoSEQ multiplex PCR, the TCRdb table keeps only in-frame clones and is missing some. The data contain roughly 130,000 clones, around nine tenths of them singletons. Input material: PBMCs. The receptor set was obtained from a man between 25 and 39 years old in good health and CMV-seronegative.

The V call is TRBV19, the J call TRBJ2-1; 11 bases match TRBD2. Germline V gives CDR1 LNHDA, CDR2 SQIVND (reference sequence). With V trimmed by 4 bases and J by 4 bases, 3 bases remained unmatched. The CDR3 length is 15 residues. CDR3: CASSRSSGGYNEQFF. The CDR3 nucleotides are TGTGCCAGTAGTAGATCTAGCGGGGGGTACAATGAGCAGTTCTTC. The whole variable domain, filled in from reference TRBV19 and TRBJ2-1, reads DGGITQSPKYLFRKEGQNVTLSCEQNLNHDAMYWYRQDPGQGLRLIYYSQIVNDFQKGDIAEGYSVSREKKESFPLTVTSAQKNPTAFYLCASSRSSGGYNEQFFGPGTRLTVL.

This clone occurred once. The V gene is TRBV5-4, the J gene TRBJ2-5, with 12 positions matching TRBD2. Germline V CDR1 and CDR2: SGHNT, YYREEE (reference sequence). This CDR3 contains 17 residues. The V segment lost 0 bases and the J segment 5 bases; nucleotides outside the gene matches: 8. The CDR3 DNA reads as TGTGCCAGCAGCTTGGATCGCCTAGCGGGGGGGCCGGAGACCCAGTACTTC. This gives the protein CASSLDRLAGGPETQYF.

This clone was observed a few times. The CDR3 DNA follows: TGTGCCATCAGTGATCACTTCACCTACGAGCAGTACTTC. Protein: CAISDHFTYEQYF. The V and J genes are TRBV10-3 and TRBJ2-7; no clear D gene. This CDR3 contains 13 residues. Germline CDR1 ENHRY, CDR2 SYGVKD. V was trimmed by 3 bases and J by 2 bases, leaving 8 bases between them.

V is TRBV9 and J is TRBJ2-1, with TRBD2 matching 9 bases. V lost 4 bases to trimming and J lost 10 bases; unmatched junction nucleotides: 6. CDR1 is SGDLS and CDR2 is YYNGEE in the germline V gene. The CDR3 has 13 residues. The CDR3 here is CASSLGLAPEQFF. The CDR3 DNA follows: TGTGCCAGCAGCTTGGGACTAGCCCCCGAGCAGTTCTTC. The full variable domain, with the rest looked up from reference TRBV9 and TRBJ2-1, is DSGVTQTPKHLITATGQRVTLRCSPRSGDLSVYWYQQSLDQGLQFLIQYYNGEERAKGNILERFSAQQFPDLHSELNLSSLELGDSALYFCASSLGLAPEQFFGPGTRLTVL.

The V gene is TRBV11-3, the J gene TRBJ1-6; D is possibly TRBD1 (5 bases). Trimming took off 6 bases at V and 7 bases at J, with 13 bases between the two ends. The V gene's germline CDR1 is SGHNT and CDR2 YENEEA. The CDR3 contains 14 residues. The chain's CDR3 is CASSLQGSNSPLHF. DNA for the CDR3: TGTGCCAGCAGTCTCCAGGGCTCGAATTCACCCCTCCACTTT.

This chain links TRBV9 with TRBJ2-1, with a tentative D call TRBD1 (6 bases). The V and J ends lost 0 bases and 6 bases respectively, with 13 bases between them. Per germline, CDR1 SGDLS and CDR2 YYNGEE. This CDR3 has 15 residues. The CDR3 sequence: CASSVGTVYGNEQFF. The CDR3 nucleotides read TGTGCCAGCAGCGTAGGGACAGTCTACGGCAATGAGCAGTTCTTC. Using reference TRBV9 and TRBJ2-1 for the parts outside the CDR3, the full variable domain is DSGVTQTPKHLITATGQRVTLRCSPRSGDLSVYWYQQSLDQGLQFLIQYYNGEERAKGNILERFSAQQFPDLHSELNLSSLELGDSALYFCASSVGTVYGNEQFFGPGTRLTVL.

The chain uses TRBV11-2 and TRBJ2-7; the D gene is possibly TRBD1 (5 bases). Germline CDR1 SGHAT, CDR2 FQNNGV. This CDR3 has 14 amino acids. Trimming cost V 1 base and J 4 bases, with 11 bases left between them. The CDR3 DNA is TGTGCCAGCAGCTTAGGGCAGGGCTTTTACGAGCAGTACTTC. Its translation is CASSLGQGFYEQYF.

This chain joins TRBV25-1 and TRBJ2-2; 8 nucleotides align to TRBD1. The CDR3 has 15 amino acids. Germline V gene lookup returns CDR1 MGHDK and CDR2 SYGVNS. V was pared by 8 bases and J by 4 bases, with 9 bases of the junction left unmatched. The CDR3 sequence: CASHPGTGSTGELFF. The DNA of the CDR3 is TGTGCCAGCCACCCCGGGACAGGCAGCACCGGGGAGCTGTTTTTT.

The rearrangement uses TRBV7-9 and TRBJ1-6; 7 bases fit TRBD1. Germline CDR1 is SEHNR and CDR2 is FQNEAQ (reference sequence). J lost 7 bases, V lost 5 bases, and 14 bases had no gene match. CDR3 length equals 17 residues. CDR3 DNA sequence: TGTGCCAGCAGCCCCCTGCCCGGACAGGAGGAAAATTCACCCCTCCACTTT. It encodes CASSPLPGQEENSPLHF.

The V call is TRBV19, the J call TRBJ2-5; no clear D gene. V was pared by 7 bases and J by 1 base, with 16 bases between. The CDR3 is made up of 15 amino acids. Germline V gives CDR1 LNHDA, CDR2 SQIVND (reference sequence). DNA of the CDR3: TGTGCCAGTACCGACGGCAGCGCCGGCCAAGAGACCCAGTACTTC. The encoded protein is CASTDGSAGQETQYF.

The V call is TRBV7-8, the J call TRBJ2-4, with D possibly being TRBD2 (6 bases). This CDR3 region has 14 residues. CDR1 SGHVS and CDR2 FQNEAQ come from the germline V gene. V shed 1 base and J shed 9 bases, with 13 bases lying between them. The CDR3 DNA sequence: TGTGCCAGCAGCTTAGAGTTGGGAGGTACCATTCAGTACTTC. This encodes CASSLELGGTIQYF.

This chain links TRBV28 with TRBJ1-1; TRBD1 agrees at 7 bases. Trimming cost V 2 bases and J 4 bases; bases outside gene matches: 4. Germline loops: CDR1 MDHEN, CDR2 SYDVKM. The CDR3 extends over 14 amino acids. CDR3 residues: CASSLDRAVTEAFF. The CDR3 DNA reads TGTGCCAGCAGTTTAGACAGGGCTGTCACTGAAGCTTTCTTT.

The chain couples TRBV18 to TRBJ1-4; 7 nucleotides align to TRBD1. The CDR3 runs to 12 residues. The ends lost 3 bases at V and 10 bases at J; junction bases unmatched: 2. CDR1 is KGHSH and CDR2 is LQKENI in the germline V gene. The CDR3 region is CASSPRQGKLFF. The CDR3 DNA sequence: TGTGCCAGCTCACCGAGACAGGGAAAACTGTTTTTT.

The rearrangement uses TRBV2 and TRBJ1-1, with 10 bases lining up with TRBD1. Germline V gives CDR1 SNHLY, CDR2 FYNNEI. This CDR3 spans 16 amino acids. The ends lost 6 bases at V and 3 bases at J; junction bases unmatched: 10. DNA for the CDR3: TGTGCCAGCAGCTTTACCGGGACAGGGGCTCACACTGAAGCTTTCTTT. Amino acids: CASSFTGTGAHTEAFF.

This chain connects TRBV7-9 to TRBJ1-3; TRBD1 matches at 7 bases. V was clipped by 4 bases and J by 0 bases; unmatched bases: 3. The CDR3 length is 15 residues. Germline CDR1 SEHNR, CDR2 FQNEAQ (reference sequence). In DNA, the CDR3 is TGTGCCAGCAGCTCCAGGGGGAACTCTGGAAACACCATATATTTT. Protein sequence: CASSSRGNSGNTIYF.

The chain carries TRBV4-1 and TRBJ2-7; perhaps TRBD1 as D (7 bases). Germline-derived CDR1 and CDR2 are MGHRA and YSYEKL. The CDR3 has 14 amino acids. The ends were cut back, 5 bases at V and 6 bases at J, with 17 bases in the middle. The CDR3 is CASSYPGGLAEQYF. The CDR3 coding sequence is TGCGCCAGCAGCTATCCAGGGGGGTTGGCCGAGCAGTACTTC.

This rearrangement joins TRBV11-2 to TRBJ1-2, with TRBD1 as a possible D gene (6 bases). Looked up from germline, CDR1 is SGHAT and CDR2 is FQNNGV. Between the trimmed V and J ends, which lost 3 bases and 6 bases, there was a span of 14 bases. The CDR3 has 14 amino acids. The CDR3 reads CASSLGGQGHGYTF. The CDR3 region has the DNA TGTGCCAGCAGCTTGGGTGGTCAGGGGCATGGCTACACCTTC. Full variable domain (missing parts from reference TRBV11-2 and TRBJ1-2): EAGVAQSPRYKIIEKRQSVAFWCNPISGHATLYWYQQILGQGPKLLIQFQNNGVVDDSQLPKDRFSAERLKGVDSTLKIQPAKLEDSAVYLCASSLGGQGHGYTFGSGTRLTVV.

The chain joins TRBV10-3 to TRBJ2-3; D is perhaps TRBD1 (6 bases). V was pared by 4 bases and J by 1 base, with 6 bases between. The CDR3 covers 13 residues. The V gene's germline CDR1 is ENHRY and CDR2 SYGVKD. CDR3 coding DNA: TGTGCCATCAGTGGGACAGGCACAGATACGCAGTATTTT. Amino acids: CAISGTGTDTQYF.

The V gene is TRBV6-5, the J gene TRBJ1-4; no clear D. With 6 bases removed from V and 3 bases from J, the gap between germline ends came to 11 bases. This CDR3 is built from 14 residues. CDR1 is MNHEY, CDR2 SVGAGI, per germline. CDR3: CASSPARANEKLFF. The CDR3 nucleotides are TGTGCCAGCAGCCCCGCACGGGCTAATGAAAAACTGTTTTTT.